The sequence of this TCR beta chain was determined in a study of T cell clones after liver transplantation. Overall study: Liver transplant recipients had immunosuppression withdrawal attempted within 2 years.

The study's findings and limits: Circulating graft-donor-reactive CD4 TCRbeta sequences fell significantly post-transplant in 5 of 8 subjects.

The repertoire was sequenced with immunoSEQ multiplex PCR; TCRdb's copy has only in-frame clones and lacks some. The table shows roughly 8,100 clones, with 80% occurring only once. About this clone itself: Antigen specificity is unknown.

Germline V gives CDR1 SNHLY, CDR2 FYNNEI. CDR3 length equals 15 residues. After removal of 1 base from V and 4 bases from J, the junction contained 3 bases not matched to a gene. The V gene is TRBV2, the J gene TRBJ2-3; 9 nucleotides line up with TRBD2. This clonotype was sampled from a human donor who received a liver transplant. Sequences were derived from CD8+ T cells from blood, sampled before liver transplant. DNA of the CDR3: TGTGCCAGCAGTGAAGGGACTAGCGTGGCAGATACGCAGTATTTT. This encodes CASSEGTSVADTQYF.